The clone carrying this T cell receptor beta chain was seen a single time. The record originates from a study of preoperative IRX-2 immunotherapy in early breast cancer. The treatment denotes: preoperative locoregional IRX-2 cytokine immunotherapy. This table comes from immunoSEQ multiplex PCR, and its TCRdb copy is limited to in-frame clones, with some not included. Among roughly 14,000 clones listed, approximately 90% were seen once. V dropped 1 base and J dropped 2; count of bases not matched to a gene: 4. Germline-derived CDR1 and CDR2 are SGHNT and YYREEE (reference sequence). The CDR3 loop spans 15 amino acids.

The sample was collected from a patient treated with IRX-2 immunotherapy. The gene calls are TRBV5-4 and TRBJ2-3, with TRBD2 matching over 7 bases. The clonotype was recovered from a human donor with breast cancer. The CDR3 sequence: CASSLLGGNTDTQYF. CDR3 coding DNA: TGTGCCAGCAGCTTGCTCGGGGGGAACACAGATACGCAGTATTTT.